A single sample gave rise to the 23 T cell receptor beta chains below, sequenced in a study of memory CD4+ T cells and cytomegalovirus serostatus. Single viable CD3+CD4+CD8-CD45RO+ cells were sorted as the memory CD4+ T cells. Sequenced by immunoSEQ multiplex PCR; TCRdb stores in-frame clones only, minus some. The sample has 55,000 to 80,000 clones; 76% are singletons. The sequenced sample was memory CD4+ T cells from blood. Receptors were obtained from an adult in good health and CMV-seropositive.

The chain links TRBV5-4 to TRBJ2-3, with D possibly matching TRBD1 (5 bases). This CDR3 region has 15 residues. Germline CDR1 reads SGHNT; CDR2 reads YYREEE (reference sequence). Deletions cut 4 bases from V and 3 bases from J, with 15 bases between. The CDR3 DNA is TGTGCCAGCAGCCAAGACAGCCTTTTAACAGATACGCAGTATTTT. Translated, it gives CASSQDSLLTDTQYF.

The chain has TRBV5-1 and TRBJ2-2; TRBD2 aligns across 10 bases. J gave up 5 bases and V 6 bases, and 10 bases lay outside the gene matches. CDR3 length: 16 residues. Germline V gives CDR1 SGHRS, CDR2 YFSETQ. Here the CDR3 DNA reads TGCGCCAGCAAGTATCTAGCGGGGGAGCGAACCGGGGAGCTGTTTTTT. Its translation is CASKYLAGERTGELFF.

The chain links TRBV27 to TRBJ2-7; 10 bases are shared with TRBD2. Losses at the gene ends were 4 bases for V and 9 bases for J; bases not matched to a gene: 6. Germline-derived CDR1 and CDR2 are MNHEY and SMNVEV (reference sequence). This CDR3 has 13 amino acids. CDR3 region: CASSSGSSGRQYF. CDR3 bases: TGTGCCAGCAGTTCCGGGTCTAGCGGGAGGCAGTACTTC.

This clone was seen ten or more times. In DNA, the CDR3 is TGTGCCAGCAGAGGGGCGACGAACACTGAAGCTTTCTTT. As protein: CASRGATNTEAFF. The V and J genes are TRBV25-1 and TRBJ1-1; a weak D match, TRBD1 (5 bases). The CDR3 contains 13 residues. Per the germline V gene, CDR1 is MGHDK and CDR2 is SYGVNS. The V end lost 6 bases, the J end lost 1 base, and 9 bases lay between the germline ends. Using reference TRBV25-1 and TRBJ1-1 for the parts outside the CDR3, the full variable domain is EADIYQTPRYLVIGTGKKITLECSQTMGHDKMYWYQQDPGMELHLIHYSYGVNSTEKGDLSSESTVSRIRTEHFPLTLESARPSHTSQYLCASRGATNTEAFFGQGTRLTVV.

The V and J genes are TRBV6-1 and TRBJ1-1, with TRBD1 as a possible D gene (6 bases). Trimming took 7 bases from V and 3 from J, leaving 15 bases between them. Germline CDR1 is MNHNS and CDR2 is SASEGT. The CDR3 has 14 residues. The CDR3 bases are TGTGCCAGCAACAAACAGGGATTAGACACTGAAGCTTTCTTT. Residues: CASNKQGLDTEAFF.

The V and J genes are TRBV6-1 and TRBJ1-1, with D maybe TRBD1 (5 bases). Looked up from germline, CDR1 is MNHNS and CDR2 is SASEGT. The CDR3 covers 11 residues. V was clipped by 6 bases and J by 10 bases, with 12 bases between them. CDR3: CASSREGLAFF. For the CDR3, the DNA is TGTGCCAGCAGCAGGGAAGGGTTAGCTTTCTTT.

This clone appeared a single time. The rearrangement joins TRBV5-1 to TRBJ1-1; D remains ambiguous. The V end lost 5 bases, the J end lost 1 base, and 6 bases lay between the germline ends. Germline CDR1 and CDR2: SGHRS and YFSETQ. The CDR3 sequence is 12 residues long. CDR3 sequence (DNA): TGCGCCAGCAGAGTGGGGAACACTGAAGCTTTCTTT. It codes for CASRVGNTEAFF. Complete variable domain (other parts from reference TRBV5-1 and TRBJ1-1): KAGVTQTPRYLIKTRGQQVTLSCSPISGHRSVSWYQQTPGQGLQFLFEYFSETQRNKGNFPGRFSGRQFSNSRSEMNVSTLELGDSALYLCASRVGNTEAFFGQGTRLTVV.

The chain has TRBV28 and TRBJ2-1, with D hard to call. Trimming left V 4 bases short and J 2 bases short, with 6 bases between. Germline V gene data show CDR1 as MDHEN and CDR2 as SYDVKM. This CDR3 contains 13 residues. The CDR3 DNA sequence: TGTGCCAGCAGTTCCCCCCCCTACAATGAGCAGTTCTTC. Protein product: CASSSPPYNEQFF.

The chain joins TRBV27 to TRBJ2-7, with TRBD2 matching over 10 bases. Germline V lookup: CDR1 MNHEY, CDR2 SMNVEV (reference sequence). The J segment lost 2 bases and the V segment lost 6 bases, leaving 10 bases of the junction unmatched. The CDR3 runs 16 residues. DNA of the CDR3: TGTGCCAGCAGAACCCCCGGGACTAGCGTAACCTACGAGCAGTACTTC. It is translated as CASRTPGTSVTYEQYF.

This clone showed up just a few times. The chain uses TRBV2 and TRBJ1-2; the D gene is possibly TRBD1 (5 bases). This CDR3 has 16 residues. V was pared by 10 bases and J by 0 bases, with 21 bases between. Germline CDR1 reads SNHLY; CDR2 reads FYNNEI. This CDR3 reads CATRRGGIEANYGYTF. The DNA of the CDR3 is TGTGCCACCCGAAGGGGAGGGATCGAAGCTAACTATGGCTACACCTTC.

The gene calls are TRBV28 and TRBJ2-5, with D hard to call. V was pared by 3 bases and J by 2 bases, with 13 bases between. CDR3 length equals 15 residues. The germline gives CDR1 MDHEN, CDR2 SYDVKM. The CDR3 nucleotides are TGTGCCAGCAGTTTCTCTAACTGGCGTCAAGAGACCCAGTACTTC. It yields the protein CASSFSNWRQETQYF. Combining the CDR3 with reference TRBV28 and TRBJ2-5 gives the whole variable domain DVKVTQSSRYLVKRTGEKVFLECVQDMDHENMFWYRQDPGLGLRLIYFSYDVKMKEKGDIPEGYSVSREKKERFSLILESASTNQTSMYLCASSFSNWRQETQYFGPGTRLLVL.

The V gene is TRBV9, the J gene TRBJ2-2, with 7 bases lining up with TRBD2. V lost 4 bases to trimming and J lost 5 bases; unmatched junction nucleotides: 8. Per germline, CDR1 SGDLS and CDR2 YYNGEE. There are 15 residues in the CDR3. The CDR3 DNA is TGTGCCAGCAGCCCTGGGGGGGGAGGTACCGGGGAGCTGTTTTTT. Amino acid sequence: CASSPGGGGTGELFF.

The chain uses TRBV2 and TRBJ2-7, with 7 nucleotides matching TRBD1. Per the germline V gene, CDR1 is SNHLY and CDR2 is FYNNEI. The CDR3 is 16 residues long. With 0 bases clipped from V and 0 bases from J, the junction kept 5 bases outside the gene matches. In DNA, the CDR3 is TGTGCCAGCAGTGAAGCGGGGCAGGGGGACTCCTACGAGCAGTACTTC. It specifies CASSEAGQGDSYEQYF.

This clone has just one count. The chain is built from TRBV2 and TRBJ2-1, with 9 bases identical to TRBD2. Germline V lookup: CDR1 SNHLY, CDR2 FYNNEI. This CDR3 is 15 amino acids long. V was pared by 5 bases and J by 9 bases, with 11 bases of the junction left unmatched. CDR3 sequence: CASSTRGGGAFEQFF. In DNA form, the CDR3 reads TGTGCCAGCAGTACCCGGGGCGGGGGGGCATTTGAGCAGTTCTTC.

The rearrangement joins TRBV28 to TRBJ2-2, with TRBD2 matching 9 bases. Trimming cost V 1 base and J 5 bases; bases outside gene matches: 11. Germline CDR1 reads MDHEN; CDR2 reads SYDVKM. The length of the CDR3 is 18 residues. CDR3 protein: CASSLSFRGGVETGELFF. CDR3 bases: TGTGCCAGCAGTTTATCATTCCGCGGGGGGGTAGAGACCGGGGAGCTGTTTTTT. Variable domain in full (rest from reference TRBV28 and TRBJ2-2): DVKVTQSSRYLVKRTGEKVFLECVQDMDHENMFWYRQDPGLGLRLIYFSYDVKMKEKGDIPEGYSVSREKKERFSLILESASTNQTSMYLCASSLSFRGGVETGELFFGEGSRLTVL.

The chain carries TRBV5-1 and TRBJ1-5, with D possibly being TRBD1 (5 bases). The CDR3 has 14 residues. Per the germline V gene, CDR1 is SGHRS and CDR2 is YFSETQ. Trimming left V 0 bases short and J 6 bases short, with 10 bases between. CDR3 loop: CASSLEGDGQPQHF. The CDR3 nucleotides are TGCGCCAGCAGCTTGGAAGGGGACGGTCAGCCCCAGCATTTT.

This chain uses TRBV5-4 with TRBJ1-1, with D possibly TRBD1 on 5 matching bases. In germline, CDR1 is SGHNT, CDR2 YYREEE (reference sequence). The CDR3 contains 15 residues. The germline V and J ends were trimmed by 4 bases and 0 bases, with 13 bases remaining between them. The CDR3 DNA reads TGTGCCAGCAGCAGGACCGGGACCCTGAACACTGAAGCTTTCTTT. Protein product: CASSRTGTLNTEAFF.

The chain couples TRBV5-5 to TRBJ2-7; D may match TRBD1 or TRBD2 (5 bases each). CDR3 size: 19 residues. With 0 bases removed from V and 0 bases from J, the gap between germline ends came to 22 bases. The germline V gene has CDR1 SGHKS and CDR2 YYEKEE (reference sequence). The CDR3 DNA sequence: TGTGCCAGCAGCTTGGGGGGGAGCTGGGGTAGCGTGGACTCCTACGAGCAGTACTTC. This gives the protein CASSLGGSWGSVDSYEQYF.

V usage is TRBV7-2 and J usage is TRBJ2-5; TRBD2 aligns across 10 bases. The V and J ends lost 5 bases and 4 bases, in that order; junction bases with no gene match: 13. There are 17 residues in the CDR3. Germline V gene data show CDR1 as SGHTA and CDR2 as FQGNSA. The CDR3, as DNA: TGTGCCAGCAGCCCGAAAGCGGGAGGGCTGAGGGTAGAGACCCAGTACTTC. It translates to CASSPKAGGLRVETQYF.

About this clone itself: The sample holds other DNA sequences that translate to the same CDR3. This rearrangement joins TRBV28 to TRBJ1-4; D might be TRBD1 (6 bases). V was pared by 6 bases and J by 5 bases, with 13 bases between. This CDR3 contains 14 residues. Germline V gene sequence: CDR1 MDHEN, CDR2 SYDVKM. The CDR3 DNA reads TGTGCCAGCAGAGATGACAGGCGGAATGAAAAACTGTTTTTT. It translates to CASRDDRRNEKLFF.

The CDR3, as DNA: TGTGCCAGCAGCTTAGATTATGAGACCCAGTACTTC. Its protein product is CASSLDYETQYF. The chain couples TRBV7-2 to TRBJ2-5; D is uncertain. The CDR3 totals 12 residues. V lost 1 base, J lost 5 bases, and 5 bases lay in between. Germline V gene data show CDR1 as SGHTA and CDR2 as FQGNSA.

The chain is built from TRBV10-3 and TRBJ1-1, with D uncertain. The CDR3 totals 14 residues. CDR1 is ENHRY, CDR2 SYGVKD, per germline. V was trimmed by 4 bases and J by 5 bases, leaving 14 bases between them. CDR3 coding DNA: TGTGCCATCAGTGCAGCATACGCTGGAACTGAAGCTTTCTTT. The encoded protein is CAISAAYAGTEAFF.

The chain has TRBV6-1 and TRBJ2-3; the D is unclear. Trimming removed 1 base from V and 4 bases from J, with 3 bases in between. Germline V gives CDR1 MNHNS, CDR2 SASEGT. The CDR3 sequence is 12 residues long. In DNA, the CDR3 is TGTGCCAGCAGTGAAGTTCCAGATACGCAGTATTTT. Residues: CASSEVPDTQYF.